These 29 T cell receptor beta chains share one sample of origin, sequenced in a study of T cell responses to AZD1222 COVID-19 vaccine. Produced via immunoSEQ multiplex PCR; TCRdb's table is partial and in-frame only. The data show 150,000 to 200,000 clones, more than 75% seen once. Source: peripheral blood, taken 28 days after the second AZD1222 dose. The receptors here all came from an adult who received the AZD1222 COVID-19 vaccine.

Only a few counts were recorded for this clone. The chain uses TRBV19 and TRBJ1-2, with D possibly matching TRBD1 (6 bases). This CDR3 contains 15 residues. V lost 6 bases and J lost 1, with 15 bases in between. CDR1 LNHDA and CDR2 SQIVND come from the germline V gene (reference sequence). CDR3 residues: CASRPGQPNNYGYTF. CDR3 DNA: TGTGCCAGTAGACCGGGACAACCAAATAACTATGGCTACACCTTC.

The gene calls are TRBV12-3 or TRBV12-4 and TRBJ1-1; D possibly corresponds to TRBD1 (6 bases). The V end lost 7 bases, the J end lost 7 bases, and 13 bases lay between the germline ends. CDR3 length equals 12 residues. CDR3 DNA: TGTGCCAGCAACCGGGGGCAGGTTGAAGCTTTCTTT. It specifies CASNRGQVEAFF.

The genes are TRBV5-1 and TRBJ2-7; a possible D gene is TRBD2 (5 bases). Germline-derived CDR1 and CDR2 are SGHRS and YFSETQ. This CDR3 contains 14 residues. The ends were cut back, 0 bases at V and 3 bases at J, with 10 bases in the middle. The CDR3 protein is CASSLAGVVYEQYF. As DNA, the CDR3 is TGCGCCAGCAGCTTGGCCGGGGTAGTCTACGAGCAGTACTTC.

The chain is built from TRBV7-2 and TRBJ2-1; no definite D call. The germline V gene encodes CDR1 SGHTA and CDR2 FQGNSA. Trimming stripped 0 bases from V and 4 bases from J, with 4 bases between. The CDR3 consists of 13 residues. CDR3 bases: TGTGCCAGCAGCTTAGCCGTTTACAATGAGCAGTTCTTC. Translating it yields CASSLAVYNEQFF. The full variable domain, in which reference TRBV7-2 and TRBJ2-1 provide the parts outside the CDR3, is GAGVSQSPSNKVTEKGKDVELRCDPISGHTALYWYRQSLGQGLEFLIYFQGNSAPDKSGLPSDRFSAERTGGSVSTLTIQRTQQEDSAVYLCASSLAVYNEQFFGPGTRLTVL.

The chain couples TRBV19 to TRBJ2-1; 10 positions agree with TRBD2. This CDR3 is 17 amino acids long. V lost 3 bases and J lost 7; bases outside the gene matches: 12. Germline V gene data show CDR1 as LNHDA and CDR2 as SQIVND (reference sequence). The CDR3 region is CASSILPGTSAGNEQFF. CDR3 nucleotide sequence: TGTGCCAGTAGTATTCTTCCCGGGACTAGCGCGGGTAATGAGCAGTTCTTC.

The chain uses TRBV20-1 and TRBJ2-1, with TRBD2 matching over 13 bases. Looked up from germline, CDR1 is DFQATT and CDR2 is SNEGSKA (reference sequence). CDR3 length: 17 residues. Germline trimming cut 3 bases from V and 5 bases from J; bases unmatched to any gene: 10. The CDR3 loop is CSASDGTSGAYDNEQFF. The CDR3 nucleotides are TGCAGTGCTAGTGACGGGACTAGCGGGGCCTATGACAATGAGCAGTTCTTC.

V and J are TRBV10-3 and TRBJ2-7, with D unresolved. This CDR3 has 12 residues. V gave up 6 bases and J gave up 3 bases, with 9 bases separating them. CDR1 is ENHRY and CDR2 is SYGVKD in the germline V gene. In nucleotides, the CDR3 is TGTGCCATCAGGGCCTCCAGCTACGAGCAGTACTTC. Residues: CAIRASSYEQYF.

The genes are TRBV27 and TRBJ2-6, with 11 bases fitting TRBD2. After removal of 6 bases from V and 0 bases from J, the junction contained 7 bases not matched to a gene. The CDR3 contains 18 residues. Germline V gene data show CDR1 as MNHEY and CDR2 as SMNVEV (reference sequence). CDR3 protein: CASRELAGAISGANVLTF. The DNA for the CDR3 is TGTGCCAGCAGGGAACTAGCGGGAGCTATCTCTGGGGCCAACGTCCTGACTTTC.

V is TRBV3-1 (or the pseudogene TRBV3-2) and J is TRBJ2-2; 11 positions match TRBD2. The V gene's germline CDR1 is LGHDT and CDR2 YNNKEL (reference sequence). This CDR3 comprises 16 residues. Germline trimming cut 0 bases from V and 6 bases from J; bases unmatched to any gene: 3. CDR3 amino acids: CASSQDQLAGAGELFF. The CDR3, as DNA: TGTGCCAGCAGCCAAGATCAACTAGCGGGAGCCGGGGAGCTGTTTTTT.

The CDR3 reads CASSPPGTGRTDTQYF. The CDR3 nucleotides read TGCGCCAGCAGCCCTCCCGGGACAGGGCGCACAGATACGCAGTATTTT. The V gene is TRBV5-1, the J gene TRBJ2-3; 9 positions agree with TRBD1. The CDR3 is 16 amino acids. Losses at the gene ends were 4 bases for V and 1 base for J; bases not matched to a gene: 7. Germline V CDR1 and CDR2: SGHRS, YFSETQ.

The gene calls are TRBV28 and TRBJ2-7; 9 bases agree with TRBD1. The CDR3 is 15 amino acids. Germline CDR1 reads MDHEN; CDR2 reads SYDVKM. V lost 2 bases and J lost 3; bases outside the gene matches: 5. The CDR3 sequence is CASSLGGTGIYEQYF. The CDR3 DNA reads as TGTGCCAGCAGTTTAGGTGGGACAGGGATCTACGAGCAGTACTTC.

The chain links TRBV4-2 to TRBJ2-1, with TRBD2 matching 11 bases. The CDR3 is 16 residues long. Germline V gives CDR1 LGHNA, CDR2 YNFKEQ. Trimming took 4 bases from V and 2 from J; bases not matched to a gene: 4. The CDR3 nucleotides are TGTGCCAGCAGCCTTGGTAGCGGGAGGGCCTACAATGAGCAGTTCTTC. Translating it yields CASSLGSGRAYNEQFF.

The V call is TRBV3-1 (or the pseudogene TRBV3-2), the J call TRBJ2-5; tentative D call: TRBD2 (6 bases). The germline V and J ends were trimmed by 8 bases and 5 bases, with 12 bases remaining between them. CDR3 size: 12 residues. Germline V lookup: CDR1 LGHDT, CDR2 YNNKEL (reference sequence). CDR3 in amino acids: CASGRGVETQYF. The DNA for the CDR3 is TGTGCCAGCGGGCGGGGCGTGGAGACCCAGTACTTC.

This clone came up a few times. This chain joins TRBV3-1 (or the pseudogene TRBV3-2) and TRBJ2-1, with TRBD2 matching 7 bases. V was pared by 4 bases and J by 8 bases, with 8 bases of the junction left unmatched. The CDR3 sequence is 14 residues long. Germline CDR1 is LGHDT and CDR2 is YNNKEL (reference sequence). CDR3 in amino acids: CASSPRTSGDEQFF. CDR3 nucleotides: TGTGCCAGCAGCCCGAGGACTAGTGGGGATGAGCAGTTCTTC.

This chain links TRBV4-1 with TRBJ2-7; D unresolved. The V and J ends lost 2 bases and 2 bases respectively, with 7 bases between them. Per the germline V gene, CDR1 is MGHRA and CDR2 is YSYEKL. The CDR3 is made up of 13 amino acids. The CDR3 sequence is CASSQPSTYEQYF. The CDR3 DNA reads as TGCGCCAGCAGCCAACCCAGTACCTACGAGCAGTACTTC.

V usage is TRBV27 and J usage is TRBJ2-5; 8 bases match TRBD1. The CDR3 contains 14 residues. The germline CDR1 and CDR2 sequences are MNHEY and SMNVEV (reference sequence). J gave up 2 bases and V 6 bases, and 5 bases lay outside the gene matches. This CDR3 is CASRPGQEQETQYF. Here the CDR3 DNA reads TGTGCCAGCAGACCGGGACAGGAGCAAGAGACCCAGTACTTC.

The rearrangement uses TRBV3-1 (or the pseudogene TRBV3-2) and TRBJ1-1, with D unresolved. Germline V CDR1 and CDR2: LGHDT, YNNKEL (reference sequence). The CDR3 totals 12 residues. V dropped 4 bases and J dropped 3 bases, with 6 bases sitting between them. This CDR3 is CASSPSDTEAFF. For the CDR3, the DNA is TGTGCCAGCAGCCCCTCGGACACTGAAGCTTTCTTT.

The count of this clone is one. The chain links TRBV29-1 to TRBJ2-1, with 7 bases identical to TRBD1. This CDR3 is built from 13 residues. CDR1 and CDR2 from the germline V gene are SQVTM and ANQGSEA. The ends lost 7 bases at V and 7 bases at J; junction bases unmatched: 10. The CDR3 nucleotides are TGCAGCGGAAACCAACAGGGGCGAAATGAGCAGTTCTTC. Its translation is CSGNQQGRNEQFF.

This chain links TRBV18 with TRBJ2-7; D might be TRBD1 (5 bases). The germline CDR1 and CDR2 sequences are KGHSH and LQKENI. The CDR3 covers 17 residues. V was pared by 1 base and J by 1 base, with 17 bases between. This CDR3 is CASSPQMVGEKSYEQYF. CDR3 DNA: TGTGCCAGCTCACCACAAATGGTAGGGGAAAAGTCCTACGAGCAGTACTTC.

J is TRBJ2-3 and V is TRBV19, with D perhaps assigned TRBD1 or TRBD2 (5 bases each). This CDR3 has 14 amino acids. V lost 3 bases and J lost 5, with 12 bases in between. The germline V gene has CDR1 LNHDA and CDR2 SQIVND (reference sequence). The CDR3 loop reads CASSIPGRGDTQYF. CDR3 coding DNA: TGTGCCAGTAGTATTCCGGGGCGTGGAGATACGCAGTATTTT.

This clone has only one observation. The CDR3 coding sequence is TGCAGCGGCAAGCCAGGGATACGGTCTGAAGCTTTCTTT. Protein: CSGKPGIRSEAFF. The rearrangement uses TRBV29-1 and TRBJ1-1, with a weak D call TRBD1 (5 bases). CDR3 size: 13 residues. Trimming stripped 7 bases from V and 6 bases from J, with 18 bases between. Germline assignment: CDR1 SQVTM and CDR2 ANQGSEA.

The chain employs TRBV21-1 and TRBJ2-4; no DNA check was done on the table's D call, TRBD2. TRBV21-1 is deemed a pseudogene. CDR3 length: 19 amino acids. CDR3 residues: CASSRRVREERTAKNIQYF. The CDR3 DNA sequence: TGTGCCAGCAGCAGGAGAGTGCGGGAGGAGAGAACGGCCAAAAACATTCAGTACTTC.

V is TRBV6-5 and J is TRBJ2-5; D not certain. The germline V and J ends were trimmed by 3 bases and 2 bases, with 7 bases remaining between them. The CDR3 length is 13 residues. Looked up from germline, CDR1 is MNHEY and CDR2 is SVGAGI. The CDR3 bases are TGTGCCAGCAGTTATAAAGTACAAGAGACCCAGTACTTC. Residues: CASSYKVQETQYF.

CDR3 bases: TGCGCCAGCAGCCAAGAGTCTAGCGGGGAGCTGTTTTTT. Translating it yields CASSQESSGELFF. The chain combines TRBV4-1 with TRBJ2-2; D not certain. This CDR3 has 13 amino acids. V shed 0 bases and J shed 7 bases, with 6 bases lying between them. The germline V gene encodes CDR1 MGHRA and CDR2 YSYEKL.

The chain links TRBV30 to TRBJ1-4, with D possibly being TRBD1 (5 bases). There are 13 residues in the CDR3. Trimming shortened V by 3 bases and J by 7 bases, and 12 bases separated the two germline ends. CDR1 GTSNPN and CDR2 SVGIG come from the germline V gene (reference sequence). The CDR3 spells CAWRRQGTEKLFF. Written as DNA, the CDR3 is TGTGCCTGGAGGAGGCAGGGCACTGAAAAACTGTTTTTT.

V and J are TRBV15 and TRBJ2-3; 10 nucleotides align to TRBD2. The CDR3 loop spans 15 amino acids. The ends lost 1 base at V and 3 bases at J; junction bases unmatched: 1. Looked up from germline, CDR1 is LNHNV and CDR2 is YYDKDF (reference sequence). In DNA, the CDR3 is TGTGCCACCAGCAGAGCGACTAGCGGGACAGATACGCAGTATTTT. This translates into CATSRATSGTDTQYF. Variable domain in full (rest from reference TRBV15 and TRBJ2-3): DAMVIQNPRYQVTQFGKPVTLSCSQTLNHNVMYWYQQKSSQAPKLLFHYYDKDFNNEADTPDNFQSRRPNTSFCFLDIRSPGLGDTAMYLCATSRATSGTDTQYFGPGTRLTVL.

The CDR3 protein is CASSLTRGETQYF. DNA of the CDR3: TGTGCCAGCAGCTTAACGAGGGGGGAGACCCAGTACTTC. The V gene is TRBV7-3, the J gene TRBJ2-5; D is possibly TRBD1 (6 bases). Per germline, CDR1 SGHTA and CDR2 FQGTGA. V was cut by 0 bases and J by 5 bases, with 7 bases left in between. The CDR3 is made up of 13 amino acids.

The rearrangement links TRBV6-2 or TRBV6-3 to TRBJ2-1; 14 bases align to TRBD2. Germline loops: CDR1 MNHEY, CDR2 SVGEGT. The ends lost 5 bases at V and 8 bases at J; junction bases unmatched: 8. The CDR3 runs 16 residues. The CDR3 protein is CASSKAGTSGSDEQFF. The CDR3 DNA is TGTGCCAGCAGTAAAGCCGGGACTAGCGGGAGTGATGAGCAGTTCTTC.

The chain carries TRBV5-1 and TRBJ2-7; 8 nucleotides match TRBD2. Germline V gives CDR1 SGHRS, CDR2 YFSETQ. The junction had 6 bases not matched to a gene; V was cut back by 8 bases and J by 5 bases. The CDR3 sequence is 12 residues long. As DNA, the CDR3 is TGCGCCAGACCGGGAGGGTACCACGAGCAGTACTTC. Encoded protein: CARPGGYHEQYF.